The clone carrying this T cell receptor beta chain showed up just a few times. Its target is unknown. These data are taken from a study of beta chain features in type 1 diabetes. Overall study findings and caveats: A moderate, significant TCRB CDR3 shortening appeared in type 1 diabetes across four CD4+ subsets.

This CDR3 is built from 15 residues. Germline CDR1 and CDR2: SEHNR and FQNEAQ (reference sequence). With 5 bases removed from V and 3 bases from J, the gap between germline ends came to 16 bases. The study reverse transcribed the entire isolated RNA, so it sequenced expressed TCRB transcripts. Generated by immunoSEQ multiplex PCR, the TCRdb table keeps only in-frame clones and is missing some. Seen here are 350,000 to 450,000 clones, over 9.5% observed once, and the top ten hold about 0.01%. The receptor was isolated from a woman between 18 and 29 years old with type 1 diabetes. The chain is built from TRBV7-9 and TRBJ1-1, with a weak D call TRBD1 (6 bases). The material sequenced was naive CD4+ T cells from blood. CDR3 sequence (DNA): TGTGCCAGCAGCCCCCGGGGCTCAGGGGACACTGAAGCTTTCTTT. Translated, it gives CASSPRGSGDTEAFF.